The 18 T cell receptor beta chains presented below share a single source sample, sequenced in a study of cytotoxic CD8 clonotypes in ibrutinib-treated CLL. Data came from immunoSEQ multiplex PCR; TCRdb stores just in-frame clones and leaves some out. The sample has about 45,000 clones, 60% to 70% seen once. The sample consisted of PBMCs, taken after 24 months of ibrutinib treatment. Every receptor here comes from a human donor with chronic lymphocytic leukemia.

The V call is TRBV7-9, the J call TRBJ1-1; 7 bases align to TRBD1. CDR3 length: 16 residues. Germline V gene sequence: CDR1 SEHNR, CDR2 FQNEAQ (reference sequence). The V gene end was trimmed by 5 bases and the J gene end by 5 bases; junction bases not matched to a gene: 14. The CDR3 spells CASSLTGIQGRTEAFF. The CDR3 DNA follows: TGTGCCAGCAGCCTCACTGGTATACAGGGGAGGACTGAAGCTTTCTTT.

This chain connects TRBV6-1 to TRBJ1-2; D is unclear. Trimming removed 7 bases from V and 4 bases from J, with 16 bases in between. CDR1 and CDR2 from the germline V gene are MNHNS and SASEGT. This CDR3 has 14 residues. CDR3 coding DNA: TGTGCCAGCACTACGGACGCGGGAGTCTATGGCTACACCTTC. Encoded protein: CASTTDAGVYGYTF.

V gene TRBV19 combines with J gene TRBJ1-3; TRBD1 might be the D (6 bases). Germline values: CDR1 LNHDA, CDR2 SQIVND (reference sequence). V lost 6 bases and J 2 bases, leaving 8 bases between the germline ends. The CDR3 runs 13 residues. DNA for the CDR3: TGTGCCAGTAGGTCAGGGGCTGGAAACACCATATATTTT. It is translated as CASRSGAGNTIYF.

The table lists this clone with many counts. The chain has TRBV28 and TRBJ2-2; TRBD2 is a possible D gene (5 bases). The CDR3 covers 17 residues. Germline V gives CDR1 MDHEN, CDR2 SYDVKM. The V gene lost 5 bases and the J gene lost 0 bases, with 16 bases spanning the gap. The CDR3 nucleotides are TGTGCCAGCAGTCTTCTCAGGAGGCCTCCGAACACCGGGGAGCTGTTTTTT. It is translated as CASSLLRRPPNTGELFF.

The chain links TRBV5-1 to TRBJ2-3, with 7 positions matching TRBD1. Germline V gene sequence: CDR1 SGHRS, CDR2 YFSETQ. V shed 3 bases, J shed 1 base, and the junction held 8 bases outside the gene matches. This CDR3 spans 16 amino acids. Here the CDR3 DNA reads TGCGCCAGCAGCTACTTGAGCGGACAGGGCACAGATACGCAGTATTTT. This gives the protein CASSYLSGQGTDTQYF.

This clone was seen once. The gene calls are TRBV10-1 and TRBJ2-1; 9 bases match TRBD2. The CDR3 has 14 amino acids. Trimming at V came to 4 bases and at J to 4 bases, leaving 2 bases not matched to a gene. Per germline, CDR1 WNHNN and CDR2 SYGVQD (reference sequence). The CDR3 DNA follows: TGCGCCAGCAGTGCCAGCGGGAGGTACAATGAGCAGTTCTTC. Protein sequence: CASSASGRYNEQFF.

This sequence joins TRBV19 and TRBJ2-3, with no clear D. The CDR3 has 14 residues. Germline V gene sequence: CDR1 LNHDA, CDR2 SQIVND (reference sequence). Trimming removed 5 bases at V and 1 base at J, with 10 bases between. The CDR3 loop is CASSSVGGTDTQYF. The CDR3 nucleotides read TGTGCCAGTAGTTCCGTTGGGGGCACAGATACGCAGTATTTT.

This clone came up a few times. The DNA for the CDR3 is TGTGCCAGCAGTCCGCGACAGGGCGGCGGAAACACCATATATTTT. It specifies CASSPRQGGGNTIYF. The V and J genes are TRBV6-5 and TRBJ1-3; 7 bases line up with TRBD1. The length of the CDR3 is 15 residues. In germline, CDR1 is MNHEY, CDR2 SVGAGI. V gave up 5 bases and J gave up 4 bases; unmatched junction bases: 8.

The chain joins TRBV28 to TRBJ1-5; D unresolved. Germline CDR1 reads MDHEN; CDR2 reads SYDVKM. The CDR3 is 13 amino acids. The germline V and J ends were trimmed by 6 bases and 9 bases, with 15 bases remaining between them. This chain's CDR3 is CASSLDRSRPQHF. The CDR3 region has the DNA TGTGCCAGCAGCTTGGACCGGTCACGGCCCCAGCATTTT.

The V gene is TRBV7-8, the J gene TRBJ2-5, with D possibly TRBD1 on 7 matching bases. The CDR3 is 16 amino acids. Deletions cut 1 base from V and 5 bases from J, with 17 bases between. Germline-derived CDR1 and CDR2 are SGHVS and FQNEAQ. CDR3 sequence reads: CASSLVGRGVLETQYF. The CDR3 bases are TGTGCCAGCAGCTTAGTCGGCAGGGGGGTGTTGGAGACCCAGTACTTC.

The CDR3 sequence is CASSPRDISYEQYF. CDR3 bases: TGTGCCAGTAGTCCACGGGACATATCCTACGAGCAGTACTTC. The chain is built from TRBV19 and TRBJ2-7; TRBD1 is a possible D gene (6 bases). CDR1 and CDR2 from the germline V gene are LNHDA and SQIVND (reference sequence). This CDR3 region has 14 residues. V was cut by 5 bases and J by 1 base, with 12 bases left in between.

The J gene is TRBJ2-7, the V gene TRBV28, with 7 bases lining up with TRBD1. There are 14 residues in the CDR3. Per germline, CDR1 MDHEN and CDR2 SYDVKM. Trimming at V came to 8 bases and at J to 2 bases, leaving 9 bases not matched to a gene. The CDR3 DNA reads as TGTGCCAGCCTGCCTGGGGGACAGCCCTACGAGCAGTACTTC. Amino acids: CASLPGGQPYEQYF.

The chain employs TRBV5-1 and TRBJ2-5; D is undetermined. Germline-derived CDR1 and CDR2 are SGHRS and YFSETQ. The CDR3 consists of 14 residues. The V gene lost 0 bases and the J gene lost 5 bases, with 11 bases spanning the gap. The CDR3 nucleotides are TGCGCCAGCAGCTTGGGGTCCTCTGCCGAGACCCAGTACTTC. Translated, it gives CASSLGSSAETQYF.

V is TRBV15 and J is TRBJ2-5; 13 bases fit TRBD2. From germline, CDR1 is LNHNV and CDR2 YYDKDF (reference sequence). After removal of 2 bases from V and 4 bases from J, the junction contained 7 bases not matched to a gene. CDR3 length: 17 amino acids. The CDR3 coding sequence is TGTGCCACCAGCAGATCCCTACTAGCGGGAGGGCGAGAGACCCAGTACTTC. Its translation: CATSRSLLAGGRETQYF.

The gene calls are TRBV27 and TRBJ2-1; 9 nucleotides line up with TRBD1. CDR1 is MNHEY, CDR2 SMNVEV, per germline (reference sequence). There are 15 residues in the CDR3. Unmatched junction bases numbered 8, after V lost 6 bases and J lost 5 bases. DNA of the CDR3: TGTGCCAGCAGCTCCGGGACAGGGTCCCACAATGAGCAGTTCTTC. This sequence encodes CASSSGTGSHNEQFF.

The CDR3 sequence is CASSNGPPGYQPQHF. As DNA, the CDR3 is TGTGCCAGCAGCAACGGGCCCCCCGGCTATCAGCCCCAGCATTTT. The chain links TRBV27 to TRBJ1-5; D gene uncertain. In germline, CDR1 is MNHEY, CDR2 SMNVEV (reference sequence). Trimming took off 6 bases at V and 5 bases at J, with 17 bases between the two ends. The CDR3 runs 15 residues.

A few counts support this clone. V is TRBV27 and J is TRBJ2-5, with TRBD2 as a possible D gene (6 bases). Deletions cut 8 bases from V and 3 bases from J, with 7 bases between. Germline CDR1 and CDR2: MNHEY and SMNVEV (reference sequence). The CDR3 spans 11 residues. CDR3 DNA sequence: TGTGCCAGCGGAGGGGAAGAGACCCAGTACTTC. As protein: CASGGEETQYF.

The table lists this clone with a few counts. J is TRBJ1-6 and V is TRBV27, with D maybe TRBD1 (5 bases). CDR1 and CDR2 from the germline V gene are MNHEY and SMNVEV (reference sequence). The CDR3 extends over 14 amino acids. Trimming left V 8 bases short and J 8 bases short, with 16 bases between. In DNA, the CDR3 is TGTGCCAGCCAGGCCCCAGGGCTTTATTCACCCCTCCACTTT. It yields the protein CASQAPGLYSPLHF.